Reported below is one T cell receptor beta chain. This sample is part of a study of chemoradiotherapy in HPV16-positive cancers. The data were produced by immunoSEQ multiplex PCR, yet TCRdb's version contains in-frame clones alone and is incomplete. Among 14,000 or so clones listed, approximately 89% were seen once. CDR1 and CDR2 (germline): SGDLS, YYNGEE. V lost 0 bases, J lost 6 bases, and 6 bases lay in between. This CDR3 comprises 12 residues. The chain is built from TRBV9 and TRBJ1-2; D ambiguous. The source is a human donor with HPV-associated anogenital cancer. The sample in question was tumor tissue, obtained from a patient who underwent chemoradiotherapy. The CDR3 is CASSVDVNGYTF. CDR3 nucleotides: TGTGCCAGCAGCGTAGACGTGAATGGCTACACCTTC.